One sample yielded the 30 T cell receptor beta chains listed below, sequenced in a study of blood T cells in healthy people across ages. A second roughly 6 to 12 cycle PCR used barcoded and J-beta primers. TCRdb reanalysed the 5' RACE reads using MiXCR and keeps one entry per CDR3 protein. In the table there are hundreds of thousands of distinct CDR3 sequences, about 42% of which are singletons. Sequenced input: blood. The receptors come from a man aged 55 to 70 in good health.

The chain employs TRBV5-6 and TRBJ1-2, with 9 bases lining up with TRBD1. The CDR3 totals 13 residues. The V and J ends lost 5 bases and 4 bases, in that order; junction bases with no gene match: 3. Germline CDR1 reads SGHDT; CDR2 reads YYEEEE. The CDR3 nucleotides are TGTGCCAGCAGTTGGGGACAGGGCTATGGCTACACCTTC. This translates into CASSWGQGYGYTF.

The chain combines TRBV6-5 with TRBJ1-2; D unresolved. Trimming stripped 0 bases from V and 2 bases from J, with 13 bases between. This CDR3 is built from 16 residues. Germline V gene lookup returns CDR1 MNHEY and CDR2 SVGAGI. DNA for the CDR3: TGTGCCAGCAGTTACTCGTTCGATTTCACAAACTATGGCTACACCTTC. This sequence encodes CASSYSFDFTNYGYTF.

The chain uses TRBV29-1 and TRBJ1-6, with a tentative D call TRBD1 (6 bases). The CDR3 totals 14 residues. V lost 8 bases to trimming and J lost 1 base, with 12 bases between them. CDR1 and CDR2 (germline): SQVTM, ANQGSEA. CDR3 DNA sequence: TGCAGCCCCCGGCAGGGGTCCTATAATTCACCCCTCCACTTT. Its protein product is CSPRQGSYNSPLHF.

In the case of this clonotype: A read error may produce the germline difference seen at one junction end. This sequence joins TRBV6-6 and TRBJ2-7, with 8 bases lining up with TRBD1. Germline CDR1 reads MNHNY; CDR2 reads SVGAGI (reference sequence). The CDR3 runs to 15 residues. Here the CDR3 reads CASSQGAGGKYEQYF. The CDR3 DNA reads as TGTGCCAGCAGTCAAGGGGCAGGGGGCAAGTACGAGCAGTACTTT.

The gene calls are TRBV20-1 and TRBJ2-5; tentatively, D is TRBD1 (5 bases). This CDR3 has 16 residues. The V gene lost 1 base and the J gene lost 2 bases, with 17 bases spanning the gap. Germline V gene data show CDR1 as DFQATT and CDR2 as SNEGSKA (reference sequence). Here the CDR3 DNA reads TGCAGTGCTAGAGTTTTTGCGGCAGGGCAACAAGAGACCCAGTACTTC. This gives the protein CSARVFAAGQQETQYF.

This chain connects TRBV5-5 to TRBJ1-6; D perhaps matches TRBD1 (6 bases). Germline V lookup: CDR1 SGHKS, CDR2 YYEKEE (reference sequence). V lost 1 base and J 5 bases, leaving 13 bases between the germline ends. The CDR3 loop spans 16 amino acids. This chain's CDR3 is CASSLTGSIDNSPLHF. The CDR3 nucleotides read TGTGCCAGCAGCTTGACAGGGTCTATCGATAATTCACCCCTCCACTTT.

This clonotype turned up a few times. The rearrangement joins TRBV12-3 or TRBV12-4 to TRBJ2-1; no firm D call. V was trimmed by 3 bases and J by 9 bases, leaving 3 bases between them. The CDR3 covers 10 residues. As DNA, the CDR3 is TGTGCCAGCAGTTTTACTGAGCAGTTCTTC. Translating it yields CASSFTEQFF.

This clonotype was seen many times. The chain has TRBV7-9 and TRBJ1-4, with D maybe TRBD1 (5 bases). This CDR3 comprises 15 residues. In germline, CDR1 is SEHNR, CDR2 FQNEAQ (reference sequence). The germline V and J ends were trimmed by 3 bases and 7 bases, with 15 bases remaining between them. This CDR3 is CASSLGGTGGEKLFF. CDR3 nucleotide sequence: TGTGCCAGCAGCTTGGGAGGAACGGGGGGTGAAAAACTGTTTTTT.

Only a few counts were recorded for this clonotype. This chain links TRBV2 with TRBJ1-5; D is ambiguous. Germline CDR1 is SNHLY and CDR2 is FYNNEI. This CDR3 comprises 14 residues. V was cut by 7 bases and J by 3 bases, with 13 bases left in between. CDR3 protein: CASNSLGNNQPQHF. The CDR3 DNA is TGTGCCAGCAATAGTCTAGGGAACAATCAGCCCCAGCATTTT.

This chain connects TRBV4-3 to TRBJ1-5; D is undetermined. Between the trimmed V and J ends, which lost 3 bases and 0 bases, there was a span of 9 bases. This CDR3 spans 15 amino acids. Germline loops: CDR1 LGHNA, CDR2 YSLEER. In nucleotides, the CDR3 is TGCGCCAGCAGCCAGACAACTAGTAGCAATCAGCCCCAGCATTTT. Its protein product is CASSQTTSSNQPQHF.

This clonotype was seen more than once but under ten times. Written as DNA, the CDR3 is TGTGCCAGCAGCGTAGGGGCAGGGTTGGAGACCCAGTACTTC. Protein product: CASSVGAGLETQYF. V gene TRBV9 combines with J gene TRBJ2-5; tentative D call: TRBD1 (5 bases). There are 14 residues in the CDR3. Germline V CDR1 and CDR2: SGDLS, YYNGEE. V lost 0 bases, J lost 5 bases, and 11 bases lay in between. Based on the CDR3 plus reference TRBV9 and TRBJ2-5, the full variable domain is DSGVTQTPKHLITATGQRVTLRCSPRSGDLSVYWYQQSLDQGLQFLIQYYNGEERAKGNILERFSAQQFPDLHSELNLSSLELGDSALYFCASSVGAGLETQYFGPGTRLLVL.

The CDR3, as DNA: TGCGCCAGCAGCGGGGACGTAACAGGGGGGCGCGAGACCCAGTACTTC. Protein: CASSGDVTGGRETQYF. The V call is TRBV5-1, the J call TRBJ2-5; 8 nucleotides line up with TRBD1. CDR1 SGHRS and CDR2 YFSETQ come from the germline V gene. The CDR3 loop spans 16 amino acids. Trimming removed 4 bases from V and 5 bases from J; junction bases left unmatched: 13.

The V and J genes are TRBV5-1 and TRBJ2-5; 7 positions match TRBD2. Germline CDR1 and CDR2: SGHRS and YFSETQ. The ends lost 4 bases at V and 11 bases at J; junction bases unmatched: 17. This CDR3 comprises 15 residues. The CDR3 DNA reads TGCGCCAGCAGCCTCGACCCGGGGCGGCTGCGGGAGCAGTACTTC. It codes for CASSLDPGRLREQYF. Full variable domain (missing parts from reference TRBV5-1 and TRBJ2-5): KAGVTQTPRYLIKTRGQQVTLSCSPISGHRSVSWYQQTPGQGLQFLFEYFSETQRNKGNFPGRFSGRQFSNSRSEMNVSTLELGDSALYLCASSLDPGRLREQYFGPGTRLLVL.

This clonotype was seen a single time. CDR3 DNA: TGCAGTGCTAGACCCGGGACCATCGAAGAGACCCAGTACTTC. Its protein is CSARPGTIEETQYF. The gene calls are TRBV20-1 and TRBJ2-5; D tentatively reads TRBD1 or TRBD2 (5 bases each). The CDR3 extends over 14 amino acids. CDR1 is DFQATT and CDR2 is SNEGSKA in the germline V gene (reference sequence). Trimming removed 2 bases from V and 3 bases from J, with 13 bases in between.

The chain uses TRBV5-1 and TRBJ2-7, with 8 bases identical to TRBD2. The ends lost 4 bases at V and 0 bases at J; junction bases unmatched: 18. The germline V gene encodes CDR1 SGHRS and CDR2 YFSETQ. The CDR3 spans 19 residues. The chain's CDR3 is CASSRGNGGAREYSYEQYF. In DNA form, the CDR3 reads TGCGCCAGCAGCCGGGGAAACGGGGGGGCACGAGAATACTCCTACGAGCAGTACTTC.

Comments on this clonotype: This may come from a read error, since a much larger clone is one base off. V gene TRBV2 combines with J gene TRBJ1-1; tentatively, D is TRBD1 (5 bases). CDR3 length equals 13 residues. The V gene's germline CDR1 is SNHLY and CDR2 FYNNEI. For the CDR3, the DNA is TGTGCCAGCAGTTTTGGACAAGACACTGAAGCTCTCTTT. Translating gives CASSFGQDTEALF.

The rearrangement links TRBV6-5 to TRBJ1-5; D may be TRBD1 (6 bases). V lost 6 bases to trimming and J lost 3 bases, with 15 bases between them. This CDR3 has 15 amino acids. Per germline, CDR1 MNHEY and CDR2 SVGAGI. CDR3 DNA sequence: TGTGCCAGCAGACGAGGACAGACTAACAATCAGCCCCAGCATTTT. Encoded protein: CASRRGQTNNQPQHF.

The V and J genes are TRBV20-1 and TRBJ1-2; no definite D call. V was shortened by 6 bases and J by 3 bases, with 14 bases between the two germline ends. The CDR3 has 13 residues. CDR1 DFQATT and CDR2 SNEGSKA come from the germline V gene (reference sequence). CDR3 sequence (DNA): TGCAGTGCGAAACTCGACGCAGACTATGGCTACACCTTC. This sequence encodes CSAKLDADYGYTF.

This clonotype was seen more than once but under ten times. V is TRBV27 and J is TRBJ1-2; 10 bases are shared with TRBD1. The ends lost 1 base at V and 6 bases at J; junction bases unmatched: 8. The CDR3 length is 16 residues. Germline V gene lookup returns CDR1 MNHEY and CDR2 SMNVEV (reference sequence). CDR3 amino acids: CASSLWGTGVRNGYTF. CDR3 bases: TGTGCCAGCAGTTTATGGGGGACAGGGGTGAGGAATGGCTACACCTTC.

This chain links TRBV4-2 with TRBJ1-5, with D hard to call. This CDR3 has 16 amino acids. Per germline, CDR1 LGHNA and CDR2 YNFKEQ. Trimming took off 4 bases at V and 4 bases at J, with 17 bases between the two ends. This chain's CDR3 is CASSLPDPEGNQPQHF. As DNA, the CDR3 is TGTGCCAGCAGCCTACCGGACCCTGAGGGAAATCAGCCCCAGCATTTT.

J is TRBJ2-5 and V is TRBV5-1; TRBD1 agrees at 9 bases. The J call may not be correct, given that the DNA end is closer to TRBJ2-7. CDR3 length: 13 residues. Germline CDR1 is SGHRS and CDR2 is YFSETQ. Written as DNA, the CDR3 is TGCGCCAGCAGCTGGGACAGGGCATGCGAGCAGTACTTC. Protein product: CASSWDRACEQYF.

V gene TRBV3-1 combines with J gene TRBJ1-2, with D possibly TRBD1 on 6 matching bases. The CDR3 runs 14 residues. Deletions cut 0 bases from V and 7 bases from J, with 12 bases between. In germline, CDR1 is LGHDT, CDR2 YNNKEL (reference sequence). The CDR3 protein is CASSQDPGTTGYTF. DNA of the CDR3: TGTGCCAGCAGCCAAGATCCGGGGACAACTGGCTACACCTTC.

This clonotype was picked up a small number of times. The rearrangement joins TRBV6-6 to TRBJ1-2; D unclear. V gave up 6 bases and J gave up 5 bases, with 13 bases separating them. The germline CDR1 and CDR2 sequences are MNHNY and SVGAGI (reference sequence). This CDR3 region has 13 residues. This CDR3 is CASSRTPQYGYTF. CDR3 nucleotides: TGTGCCAGCAGCCGGACGCCTCAATATGGCTACACCTTC.

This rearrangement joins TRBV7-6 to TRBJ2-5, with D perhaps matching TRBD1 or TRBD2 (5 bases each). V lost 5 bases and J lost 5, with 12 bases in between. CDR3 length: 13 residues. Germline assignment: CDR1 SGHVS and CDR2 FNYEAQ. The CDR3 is CASSEAGAETQYF. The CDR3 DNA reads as TGTGCCAGCAGCGAGGCCGGGGCTGAGACCCAGTACTTC.

This chain's CDR3 is CSARGLAGGPTEQYF. The CDR3 nucleotides are TGCAGTGCTAGAGGATTAGCGGGAGGGCCAACCGAGCAGTACTTC. This chain joins TRBV20-1 and TRBJ2-7; TRBD2 agrees at 11 bases. V lost 1 base to trimming and J lost 6 bases; unmatched junction nucleotides: 8. Looked up from germline, CDR1 is DFQATT and CDR2 is SNEGSKA (reference sequence). The CDR3 has 15 residues.

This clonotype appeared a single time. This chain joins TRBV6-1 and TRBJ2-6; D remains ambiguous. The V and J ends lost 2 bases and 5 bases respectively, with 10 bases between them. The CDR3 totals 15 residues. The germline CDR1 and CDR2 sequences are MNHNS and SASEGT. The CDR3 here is CASSESRAWANVLTF. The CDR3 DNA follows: TGTGCCAGCAGTGAAAGCCGGGCCTGGGCCAACGTCCTGACTTTC.

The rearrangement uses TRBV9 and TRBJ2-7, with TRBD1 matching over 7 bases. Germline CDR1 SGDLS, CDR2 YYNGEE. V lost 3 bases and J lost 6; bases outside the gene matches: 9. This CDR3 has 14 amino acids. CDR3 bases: TGTGCCAGCAGCGCAGGGGGACCCCCAGGCGAGCAGTACTTC. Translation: CASSAGGPPGEQYF.

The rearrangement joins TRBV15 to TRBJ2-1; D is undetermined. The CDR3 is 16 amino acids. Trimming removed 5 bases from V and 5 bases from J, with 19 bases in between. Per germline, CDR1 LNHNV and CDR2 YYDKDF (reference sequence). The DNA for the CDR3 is TGTGCCACCAGCCCCGAGCTCCTAAGTGGGGACAATGAGCAGTTCTTC. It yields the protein CATSPELLSGDNEQFF.

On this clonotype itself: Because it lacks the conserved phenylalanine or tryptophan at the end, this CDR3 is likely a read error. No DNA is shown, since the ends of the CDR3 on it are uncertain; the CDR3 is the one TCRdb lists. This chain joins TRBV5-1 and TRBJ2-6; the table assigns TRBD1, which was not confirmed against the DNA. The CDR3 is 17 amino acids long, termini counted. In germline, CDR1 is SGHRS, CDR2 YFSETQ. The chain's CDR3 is CASSLLGQGAGANVLTI.

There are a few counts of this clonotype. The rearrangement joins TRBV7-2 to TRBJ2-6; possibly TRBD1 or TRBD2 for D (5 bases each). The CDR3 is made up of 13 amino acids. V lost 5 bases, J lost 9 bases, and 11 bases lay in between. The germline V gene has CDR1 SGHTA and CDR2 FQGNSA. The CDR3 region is CASSTGTFNVLTF. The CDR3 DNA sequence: TGTGCCAGCAGCACCGGGACCTTCAACGTCCTGACTTTC.